This passage covers 21 T cell receptor beta chains from one sample sequenced in a study of lymphopenia after photon versus proton radiotherapy. TCRdb's copy holds only in-frame clones and misses some; the assay was immunoSEQ multiplex PCR. Of about 50,000 clones in the sample, 92% were seen once. This material consisted of peripheral blood, taken from a patient treated with photon-based radiotherapy. These receptors were obtained from a woman in her thirties or forties with cholangiocarcinoma.

The rearrangement uses TRBV21-1 and TRBJ2-7. TRBV21-1 is shown as a pseudogene. The CDR3 is made up of 15 amino acids. CDR3 sequence (DNA): TGTGCCAGCGGTTTAGGAGGGGGATCAACCTACGAGCAGTACTTC. This sequence encodes CASGLGGGSTYEQYF.

This chain uses TRBV7-8 with TRBJ2-2, with unresolved D. V gave up 5 bases and J gave up 5 bases, with 15 bases separating them. There are 15 residues in the CDR3. The germline V gene encodes CDR1 SGHVS and CDR2 FQNEAQ. CDR3 residues: CASSLDERETGELFF. In DNA form, the CDR3 reads TGTGCCAGCAGCCTAGACGAGAGAGAGACCGGGGAGCTGTTTTTT. The variable domain in full, with the rest retrieved from reference TRBV7-8 and TRBJ2-2, is GAGVSQSPRYKVAKRGQDVALRCDPISGHVSLFWYQQALGQGPEFLTYFQNEAQLDKSGLPSDRFFAERPEGSVSTLKIQRTQQEDSAVYLCASSLDERETGELFFGEGSRLTVL.

CDR3 in DNA: TGTGCCAGCAGCTGGTCTCGGGACACCGGGGAGCTGTTTTTT. As protein: CASSWSRDTGELFF. The chain links TRBV7-9 to TRBJ2-2; D unresolved. This CDR3 spans 14 amino acids. Germline V gives CDR1 SEHNR, CDR2 FQNEAQ (reference sequence). Trimming took 4 bases from V and 3 from J, leaving 9 bases between them.

The rearrangement joins TRBV5-8 to TRBJ1-1; maybe TRBD1 (6 bases). The CDR3 is 15 amino acids. Germline loops: CDR1 SGHTS, CDR2 YDEGEE. Trimming shortened V by 1 base and J by 4 bases, and 14 bases separated the two germline ends. CDR3 sequence: CASSLHGGLGTEAFF. The DNA for the CDR3 is TGTGCCAGCAGCTTGCATGGGGGGCTGGGCACTGAAGCTTTCTTT.

This clone showed up just once. The V gene is TRBV14, the J gene TRBJ1-2; tentatively, D is TRBD1 (6 bases). The ends were cut back, 4 bases at V and 6 bases at J, with 15 bases in the middle. From germline, CDR1 is SGHDN and CDR2 FVKESK. This CDR3 contains 14 residues. CDR3 protein: CASSPYREGDGYTF. The CDR3 nucleotides are TGTGCCAGCAGCCCGTACAGGGAAGGGGATGGCTACACCTTC.

This chain uses TRBV19 with TRBJ2-2, with D hard to call. CDR1 and CDR2 from the germline V gene are LNHDA and SQIVND (reference sequence). The CDR3 spans 13 residues. V shed 4 bases and J shed 5 bases, with 8 bases lying between them. Written as DNA, the CDR3 is TGTGCCAGTAGTAGGTTCAATACCGGGGAGCTGTTTTTT. It specifies CASSRFNTGELFF.

The chain employs TRBV30 and TRBJ1-6; no clear D. The V gene's germline CDR1 is GTSNPN and CDR2 SVGIG (reference sequence). V lost 1 base and J 9 bases, leaving 13 bases between the germline ends. The CDR3 length is 14 residues. In DNA, the CDR3 is TGTGCCTGGAGTGGCCACGGGATCTCTTCACCCCTCCACTTT. This encodes CAWSGHGISSPLHF.

This clone was seen just once. The chain uses TRBV5-4 and TRBJ2-7, with D perhaps matching TRBD2 (5 bases). The CDR3 sequence is 14 residues long. Germline-derived CDR1 and CDR2 are SGHNT and YYREEE (reference sequence). Trimming cost V 6 bases and J 1 base, with 14 bases left between them. CDR3 loop: CASTPAPGSYEQYF. CDR3 in DNA: TGTGCCAGCACCCCCGCGCCGGGGTCCTACGAGCAGTACTTC.

This clone was observed once. This chain uses TRBV28 with TRBJ2-7; tentatively, D is TRBD1 (7 bases). V lost 3 bases and J lost 9, with 15 bases in between. The CDR3 is made up of 13 amino acids. Germline V gene data show CDR1 as MDHEN and CDR2 as SYDVKM. The CDR3 here is CASSFSGGRGQYF. The CDR3 region has the DNA TGTGCCAGCAGTTTCTCAGGGGGGCGCGGGCAGTACTTC.

The chain combines TRBV19 with TRBJ1-1; D might be TRBD1 (5 bases). There are 16 residues in the CDR3. Deletions cut 4 bases from V and 2 bases from J, with 17 bases between. Germline assignment: CDR1 LNHDA and CDR2 SQIVND (reference sequence). The CDR3, as DNA: TGTGCCAGTAGTACTCGCCACAGGTATGAAAACACTGAAGCTTTCTTT. Its translation is CASSTRHRYENTEAFF.

The chain employs TRBV27 and TRBJ1-1, with 7 positions matching TRBD1. Germline V gene sequence: CDR1 MNHEY, CDR2 SMNVEV (reference sequence). The CDR3 is 13 amino acids. V was clipped by 6 bases and J by 4 bases; unmatched bases: 5. CDR3 region: CASRRGPSTEAFF. CDR3 bases: TGTGCCAGCAGGAGGGGGCCCTCCACTGAAGCTTTCTTT.

The sample holds a few counts of this clone. This sequence joins TRBV6-5 and TRBJ1-5; D ambiguous. Trimming stripped 4 bases from V and 0 bases from J, with 13 bases between. Looked up from germline, CDR1 is MNHEY and CDR2 is SVGAGI. The CDR3 runs to 16 residues. The chain's CDR3 is CASSLNSRYSNQPQHF. Written as DNA, the CDR3 is TGTGCCAGCAGTTTGAACAGCCGATATAGCAATCAGCCCCAGCATTTT.

The chain carries TRBV25-1 and TRBJ2-2; D assignment may be TRBD1 or TRBD2 (5 bases each). The CDR3 has 17 residues. Germline V CDR1 and CDR2: MGHDK, SYGVNS. Trimming cost V 6 bases and J 2 bases, with 19 bases left between them. The CDR3 sequence is CASSLVYFGGNTGELFF. Here the CDR3 DNA reads TGTGCCAGCAGCTTAGTGTACTTTGGGGGTAACACCGGGGAGCTGTTTTTT.

This rearrangement joins TRBV27 to TRBJ2-7; 8 positions agree with TRBD2. V lost 5 bases and J lost 2; bases outside the gene matches: 5. The CDR3 has 14 amino acids. Germline V lookup: CDR1 MNHEY, CDR2 SMNVEV (reference sequence). The CDR3 spells CASSHGGGTYEQYF. The CDR3 region has the DNA TGTGCCAGCAGTCACGGGGGGGGCACCTACGAGCAGTACTTC.

CDR3 in amino acids: CASSLGAARDTQYF. For the CDR3, the DNA is TGCGCCAGCAGCTTGGGGGCCGCCCGAGATACGCAGTATTTT. The chain combines TRBV5-1 with TRBJ2-3; D is unclear. The V end was cut by 0 bases, the J end by 5 bases, with 10 bases between. Germline V gene data show CDR1 as SGHRS and CDR2 as YFSETQ. CDR3 length: 14 amino acids. Supplemented by reference TRBV5-1 and TRBJ2-3, the full variable domain reads KAGVTQTPRYLIKTRGQQVTLSCSPISGHRSVSWYQQTPGQGLQFLFEYFSETQRNKGNFPGRFSGRQFSNSRSEMNVSTLELGDSALYLCASSLGAARDTQYFGPGTRLTVL.

In this sample, this clone turned up a few times. V usage is TRBV18 and J usage is TRBJ1-1, with D unresolved. Deletions cut 3 bases from V and 2 bases from J, with 7 bases between. Germline V gives CDR1 KGHSH, CDR2 LQKENI. CDR3 length: 13 residues. The DNA for the CDR3 is TGTGCCAGCTCACCGGGCCTTAACACTGAAGCTTTCTTT. Translated, it gives CASSPGLNTEAFF.

J is TRBJ1-1 and V is TRBV5-1; 12 nucleotides align to TRBD1. The CDR3 sequence is 14 residues long. V was pared by 4 bases and J by 7 bases, with 5 bases of the junction left unmatched. CDR1 is SGHRS, CDR2 YFSETQ, per germline. In DNA form, the CDR3 reads TGCGCCAGCAGCCCGGGACAGGGGGCTTTTGAAGCTTTCTTT. It is translated as CASSPGQGAFEAFF.

V gene TRBV7-3 combines with J gene TRBJ2-1, with unresolved D. V gave up 1 base and J gave up 0 bases, with 10 bases separating them. Germline V lookup: CDR1 SGHTA, CDR2 FQGTGA. This CDR3 is 16 amino acids long. The DNA for the CDR3 is TGTGCCAGCAGCTTAAATACGGCTAGCTCCTACAATGAGCAGTTCTTC. It is translated as CASSLNTASSYNEQFF. The full variable domain, completed using reference TRBV7-3 and TRBJ2-1, is GAGVSQTPSNKVTEKGKYVELRCDPISGHTALYWYRQSLGQGPEFLIYFQGTGAADDSGLPNDRFFAVRPEGSVSTLKIQRTERGDSAVYLCASSLNTASSYNEQFFGPGTRLTVL.

The gene calls are TRBV28 and TRBJ2-7; D gene ambiguous. In germline, CDR1 is MDHEN, CDR2 SYDVKM. The V end was cut by 6 bases, the J end by 2 bases, with 11 bases between. There are 13 residues in the CDR3. As DNA, the CDR3 is TGTGCCAGCAGCCTGGAGCATACCTACGAGCAGTACTTC. Its translation: CASSLEHTYEQYF.

The chain recombines TRBV27 with TRBJ1-5; D remains ambiguous. This CDR3 region has 16 residues. Trimming took off 4 bases at V and 7 bases at J, with 20 bases between the two ends. Germline V gene lookup returns CDR1 MNHEY and CDR2 SMNVEV (reference sequence). CDR3 in amino acids: CASSSRAAARGQPQHF. The CDR3 DNA reads TGTGCCAGCAGTTCGCGCGCCGCCGCGCGAGGACAGCCCCAGCATTTT.

The rearrangement links TRBV29-1 to TRBJ1-1; the D is unclear. Per the germline V gene, CDR1 is SQVTM and CDR2 is ANQGSEA. V lost 5 bases and J lost 0, with 4 bases in between. The CDR3 has 11 amino acids. The CDR3 coding sequence is TGCAGCGTTCCCTTGAACACTGAAGCTTTCTTT. It codes for CSVPLNTEAFF.